The 22 T cell receptor beta chains below all came from one sample that was sequenced in a study of human T cells and chemical hapten exposure. TCRdb re-analysed the RACE reads in MiXCR, keeping a single row per CDR3 protein. This sample has some 70,000 distinct CDR3 sequences, with approximately 10% found just once. As for time point: pre-sensitization, week 0. Noted treatment: therapeutic diphenylcyclopropenone sensitization with weekly scalp DPC. The sample in question was whole blood, obtained in connection with sensitization to the hapten diphenylcyclopropenone (DPC). The receptors derive from a woman in her 50s with alopecia areata. Some clones in this sample may be carry-over from other donors' samples.

The chain joins TRBV6-6 to TRBJ2-1; D unclear. The CDR3 is 14 amino acids. Germline V lookup: CDR1 MNHNY, CDR2 SVGAGI (reference sequence). The V and J ends lost 4 bases and 8 bases respectively, with 15 bases between them. CDR3: CASSFVDPRHEQFF. The CDR3 DNA follows: TGTGCCAGCAGTTTCGTGGATCCAAGGCATGAGCAGTTCTTC.

V gene TRBV18 combines with J gene TRBJ1-1, with 7 positions matching TRBD1. The V and J ends lost 2 bases and 0 bases, in that order; junction bases with no gene match: 6. This CDR3 region has 16 residues. Looked up from germline, CDR1 is KGHSH and CDR2 is LQKENI. DNA for the CDR3: TGTGCCAGCTCACCAGCCGGGACAGCCATGAACACTGAAGCTTTCTTT. It is translated as CASSPAGTAMNTEAFF.

The V gene is TRBV7-2, the J gene TRBJ1-1; unclear D gene. V lost 4 bases and J lost 4, with 7 bases in between. Germline V gives CDR1 SGHTA, CDR2 FQGNSA. The CDR3 sequence is 12 residues long. The CDR3 region has the DNA TGTGCCAGCAGCTCGGGCGTCACTGAAGCTTTCTTT. This sequence encodes CASSSGVTEAFF. Using reference TRBV7-2 and TRBJ1-1 for the parts outside the CDR3, the full variable domain is GAGVSQSPSNKVTEKGKDVELRCDPISGHTALYWYRQSLGQGLEFLIYFQGNSAPDKSGLPSDRFSAERTGGSVSTLTIQRTQQEDSAVYLCASSSGVTEAFFGQGTRLTVV.

The chain carries TRBV7-6 and TRBJ2-3; D is undetermined. CDR1 is SGHVS, CDR2 FNYEAQ, per germline. CDR3 size: 13 residues. Trimming shortened V by 4 bases and J by 6 bases, and 11 bases separated the two germline ends. CDR3 region: CASSSKYADTQYF. CDR3 nucleotide sequence: TGTGCCAGCAGCTCCAAATACGCCGATACGCAGTATTTT.

This sequence joins TRBV4-2 and TRBJ2-7; TRBD2 matches at 7 bases. Trimming cost V 0 bases and J 4 bases; bases outside gene matches: 6. The CDR3 loop spans 15 amino acids. CDR1 and CDR2 from the germline V gene are LGHNA and YNFKEQ. In DNA form, the CDR3 reads TGTGCCAGCAGCCAAGAAGCGGGGAGGGAATACGAGCAGTACTTC. Translated, it gives CASSQEAGREYEQYF.

This clonotype was seen a few times. V is TRBV10-3 and J is TRBJ1-1; no clear D. Germline assignment: CDR1 ENHRY and CDR2 SYGVKD. V was clipped by 0 bases and J by 3 bases, with 14 bases between them. The CDR3 runs 16 residues. DNA for the CDR3: TGTGCCATCAGTGAGTCGCGACGCCCACGGGACACTGAAGCTTTCTTT. Amino acid sequence: CAISESRRPRDTEAFF.

As concerns this clonotype: At one of its ends the junction is not consistent with the germline gene, which may arise from a read error. The chain combines TRBV28 with TRBJ2-7; the match to TRBD2 covers 8 bases. There are 16 residues in the CDR3. Per the germline V gene, CDR1 is MDHEN and CDR2 is SYDVKM. In DNA, the CDR3 is TGTGCCAGCAGTTCCCTCTCCGGGAGGGCCTCCCACGAGCAGTACTTC. Translation: CASSSLSGRASHEQYF.

This clonotype was seen at least ten times. The V gene is TRBV6-5, the J gene TRBJ1-1; possibly TRBD1 for D (6 bases). V was cut by 10 bases and J by 3 bases, with 15 bases left in between. CDR1 is MNHEY and CDR2 is SVGAGI in the germline V gene. The CDR3 length is 13 residues. Here the CDR3 reads CATEGQLDTEAFF. CDR3 nucleotide sequence: TGTGCCACAGAGGGACAATTAGACACTGAAGCTTTCTTT.

This clonotype showed up just a few times. The rearrangement links TRBV7-9 to TRBJ2-3, with a weak D call TRBD2 (5 bases). This CDR3 spans 15 amino acids. The germline CDR1 and CDR2 sequences are SEHNR and FQNEAQ (reference sequence). Trimming shortened V by 1 base and J by 2 bases, and 10 bases separated the two germline ends. This chain's CDR3 is CASSLVGLHTDTQYF. For the CDR3, the DNA is TGTGCCAGCAGCTTAGTAGGACTTCACACAGATACGCAGTATTTT.

This clonotype appeared a few times. This chain joins TRBV18 and TRBJ1-5; tentatively, D is TRBD1 (5 bases). The germline CDR1 and CDR2 sequences are KGHSH and LQKENI. CDR3 length: 15 residues. The germline V and J ends were trimmed by 0 bases and 3 bases, with 9 bases remaining between them. The CDR3 reads CASSPPEGVNQPQHF. CDR3 bases: TGTGCCAGCTCACCACCAGAAGGGGTCAATCAGCCCCAGCATTTT.

The genes are TRBV12-3 or TRBV12-4 and TRBJ2-7; 7 bases are a match to TRBD1. This CDR3 contains 17 residues. Trimming removed 7 bases from V and 3 bases from J; junction bases left unmatched: 18. Here the CDR3 reads CASTLRRGTGDSYEQYF. The DNA of the CDR3 is TGTGCCAGCACCCTACGGCGAGGAACAGGGGATAGCTACGAGCAGTACTTC.

This clonotype was seen a handful of times. The chain is built from TRBV5-6 and TRBJ2-1; D is unresolved. The CDR3 sequence is 16 residues long. The V and J ends lost 0 bases and 1 base respectively, with 11 bases between them. Germline V gene sequence: CDR1 SGHDT, CDR2 YYEEEE. The CDR3 here is CASSLGAGPSYNEQFF. As DNA, the CDR3 is TGTGCCAGCAGCTTGGGGGCAGGCCCGTCCTACAATGAGCAGTTCTTC.

This sequence joins TRBV28 and TRBJ2-7; D gene uncertain. V was trimmed by 8 bases and J by 5 bases, leaving 10 bases between them. Germline lookup yields CDR1 MDHEN and CDR2 SYDVKM. CDR3 length: 11 amino acids. In DNA, the CDR3 is TGTGCCAGCGGGAACCTCAACGAGCAGTACTTC. Translated, it gives CASGNLNEQYF.

Many counts were recorded for this clonotype. In DNA form, the CDR3 reads TGCGCCAGCAGCCACACGACAGGGGGCTCTGGAAACACCATATATTTT. This translates into CASSHTTGGSGNTIYF. The chain uses TRBV4-1 and TRBJ1-3, with 9 bases identical to TRBD1. The trim removed 3 bases at V and 0 bases at J, leaving 3 bases unmatched. Germline V gives CDR1 MGHRA, CDR2 YSYEKL. The CDR3 totals 16 residues.

This clonotype was picked up a small number of times. The rearrangement uses TRBV28 and TRBJ2-1; 7 nucleotides line up with TRBD1. The CDR3 length is 13 residues. CDR1 MDHEN and CDR2 SYDVKM come from the germline V gene. V dropped 8 bases and J dropped 2; count of bases not matched to a gene: 3. CDR3 bases: TGTGCCAGCTTAGGGGGCGCCTACAATGAGCAGTTCTTC. It translates to CASLGGAYNEQFF.

This chain connects TRBV11-2 to TRBJ2-2; D might be TRBD2 (5 bases). This CDR3 spans 13 amino acids. V was pared by 3 bases and J by 4 bases, with 6 bases between. The V gene's germline CDR1 is SGHAT and CDR2 FQNNGV. CDR3 residues: CASSFGGTGELFF. For the CDR3, the DNA is TGTGCCAGCAGCTTCGGAGGCACCGGGGAGCTGTTTTTT.

This clonotype was observed a few times. V gene TRBV20-1 combines with J gene TRBJ2-1; 10 positions match TRBD1. This CDR3 is built from 14 residues. In germline, CDR1 is DFQATT, CDR2 SNEGSKA (reference sequence). The V gene end was trimmed by 6 bases and the J gene end by 9 bases; junction bases not matched to a gene: 11. The CDR3 sequence is CSAGTGASQGEQFF. As DNA, the CDR3 is TGCAGTGCCGGGACAGGGGCTTCGCAAGGTGAGCAGTTCTTC.

This clonotype was seen many times. This sequence joins TRBV9 and TRBJ2-7; no reliable D call. The V end was cut by 0 bases, the J end by 4 bases, with 14 bases between. The CDR3 spans 15 residues. The germline gives CDR1 SGDLS, CDR2 YYNGEE. The CDR3 reads CASSVAPAFLYEQYF. The CDR3 DNA sequence: TGTGCCAGCAGCGTAGCTCCGGCTTTTCTTTACGAGCAGTACTTC. Looking up the rest from reference TRBV9 and TRBJ2-7 gives the full variable domain: DSGVTQTPKHLITATGQRVTLRCSPRSGDLSVYWYQQSLDQGLQFLIQYYNGEERAKGNILERFSAQQFPDLHSELNLSSLELGDSALYFCASSVAPAFLYEQYFGPGTRLTVT.

The sample holds many counts of this clonotype. The V call is TRBV29-1, the J call TRBJ2-1, with D possibly matching TRBD2 (6 bases). CDR1 and CDR2 (germline): SQVTM, ANQGSEA. V lost 6 bases and J 4 bases, leaving 16 bases between the germline ends. The length of the CDR3 is 14 residues. The CDR3 DNA reads as TGCAGCGTCGTTGACCGGGACTTTTACAATGAGCAGTTCTTC. This codes for CSVVDRDFYNEQFF.

Ten or more counts support this clonotype. A junction boundary mismatches the germline segment, possibly from a read error. The chain recombines TRBV29-1 with TRBJ1-1; D remains unclear. The CDR3 contains 11 residues. The V gene's germline CDR1 is SQVTM and CDR2 ANQGSEA. Here the CDR3 DNA reads TGCAGCGTGGAAGGATCTGTAGGAGCTTTCTTT. It yields the protein CSVEGSVGAFF.

The count of this clonotype is one. V and J are TRBV7-2 and TRBJ1-4; 8 nucleotides align to TRBD1. This CDR3 comprises 15 residues. The junction had 9 bases not matched to a gene; V was cut back by 5 bases and J by 7 bases. CDR1 SGHTA and CDR2 FQGNSA come from the germline V gene. The CDR3 protein is CASSPGAGTGEKLFF. The CDR3 region has the DNA TGTGCCAGCAGCCCAGGCGCAGGGACAGGTGAAAAACTGTTTTTT.

The chain couples TRBV4-2 to TRBJ2-6, with D maybe TRBD2 (5 bases). Trimming removed 4 bases at V and 1 base at J, with 8 bases between. CDR3 length: 15 amino acids. Germline CDR1 and CDR2: LGHNA and YNFKEQ. CDR3 sequence: CASSPGISGANVLTF. The CDR3 DNA is TGTGCCAGCAGCCCGGGGATTTCTGGGGCCAACGTCCTGACTTTC.